The rows below give T cell receptor beta chains drawn from one sample of a study of tumor-infiltrating lymphocytes in primary liver carcinoma. TCRdb re-derived calls from the multiplex PCR reads in MiXCR, one entry per CDR3 protein. The repertoire holds about 200,000 distinct CDR3 sequences, with roughly two thirds as singletons. Sequencing used peripheral blood. All receptors come from a woman aged 55-75 years with primary liver carcinoma and hepatitis B virus infection. Each CDR3 is given with its conserved first and last residue. The order of the fields is V gene, clone size, J gene, D gene, CDR3 protein, CDR3 DNA. A D gene is named only where the DNA matches it firmly. Size is stated for part of the rows, as once, few or many counts, or as a class when the clone is expanded.

>TRBV6-2/TRBV6-3|many|TRBJ2-4|-
CASRHQIGAAKNIQYF
TGTGCCAGCAGGCACCAGATAGGGGCGGCCAAAAACATTCAGTACTTC
>TRBV5-6|-|TRBJ2-1|-
CASSFSRNEQLF
TGTGCCAGCAGCTTTAGCCGGAATGAGCAGTTATTC
>TRBV12-3/TRBV12-4|-|TRBJ2-2|TRBD2
CSSTLGLAGAAGGELFF
TGTTCCAGCACTCTTGGACTAGCGGGGGCCGCAGGCGGTGAGCTGTTTTTT
>TRBV7-9|-|TRBJ1-6|TRBD1
CSSSRGHRGSSYNSPLHF
TGTTCCAGCAGCCGAGGGCACAGGGGAAGCTCCTATAATTCACCCCTCCACTTT
>TRBV7-9|-|TRBJ2-3|-
CASSLGLSTYTQYF
TGTGCCAGCAGCTTGGGTCTGTCCACATATACGCAGTATTTT
>TRBV5-6|-|TRBJ2-3|-
CASSLSGEAPDTQYF
TGTGCCAGCAGCTTGTCAGGGGAGGCACCCGATACGCAGTATTTT
>TRBV6-5|many|TRBJ1-1|-
CASEGSTEAFF
TGTGCCAGCGAAGGGAGCACTGAAGCTTTCTTT
>TRBV19|-|TRBJ2-2|-
CASSIRTLSGELFF
TGTGCCAGTAGTATAAGGACGTTATCCGGGGAGCTGTTTTTT
>TRBV11-2|-|TRBJ2-7|-
CTSSLVTWTSQEYF
TGTACCAGCAGCTTAGTAACCTGGACATCCCAGGAGTACTTC
>TRBV4-2|once|TRBJ2-1|-
CASSQNLLSYNEQFF
TGTGCCAGCAGCCAGAATCTCCTCTCCTACAATGAGCAGTTCTTC
>TRBV30|-|TRBJ2-3|TRBD2
CAWSGLAGSPADTQYF
TGTGCCTGGAGCGGACTAGCGGGATCCCCAGCAGATACGCAGTATTTT
>TRBV11-2|-|TRBJ2-1|-
CASSLVGPVAYSEQFF
TGTGCCAGCAGCTTAGTCGGGCCGGTAGCCTACAGTGAGCAATTCTTC
>TRBV13|many|TRBJ2-6|TRBD1
CASSLVRTGMAGANVLTF
TGTGCCAGCAGCTTAGTGCGGACAGGGATGGCTGGGGCCAACGTCCTGACTTTC
>TRBV4-1|many|TRBJ2-1|-
CASSQASSSYNEQFF
TGCGCCAGCAGCCAAGCTTCTAGCTCCTACAATGAGCAGTTCTTC
>TRBV11-2|-|TRBJ2-7|TRBD2
CASCPGLAEYEQYF
TGTGCTAGCTGCCCCGGACTAGCAGAATACGAGCAGTACTTC
>TRBV6-2/TRBV6-3|-|TRBJ2-7|TRBD2
CASRTYQAGLAYEQYF
TGTGCCAGCAGAACTTACCAAGCGGGACTAGCTTACGAGCAGTACTTC
>TRBV11-1|medium-sized|TRBJ2-1|TRBD2
CASSLGLAGDEQFF
TGTGCCAGCAGCTTAGGACTAGCGGGAGATGAGCAGTTCTTC
>TRBV28|few|TRBJ2-2|TRBD1
CASSLEQGISGELFF
TGTGCCAGCAGTCTGGAACAGGGGATTTCCGGGGAGCTGTTTTTT
>TRBV6-1|many|TRBJ2-7|TRBD1
CASALTGGYEQYF
TGTGCCAGCGCGTTAACAGGGGGCTACGAGCAGTACTTC
>TRBV5-1|-|TRBJ2-3|TRBD2
CASSINSGRGYTQYF
TGCGCCAGCAGCATCAATAGCGGGAGGGGTTATACGCAGTATTTT
>TRBV4-1|few|TRBJ2-1|-
CASSYLRDIPRNEQFF
TGCGCCAGCAGCTACCTCCGGGACATCCCTCGGAATGAGCAGTTCTTC
>TRBV11-2|-|TRBJ2-3|TRBD2
CASGLGLGHTDTQYF
TGTGCCAGCGGCCTCGGACTAGGACACACAGATACGCAGTATTTT
>TRBV5-6|many|TRBJ1-4|TRBD1
CASSWKGTGGSEKLFF
TGTGCCAGCAGCTGGAAAGGGACAGGGGGAAGTGAAAAACTGTTTTTT
>TRBV11-2|-|TRBJ1-2|-
CTSSGDNVIYGYTF
TGTACCAGCAGCGGGGACAATGTCATCTATGGCTACACCTTC
>TRBV14|-|TRBJ2-7|-
CASNQDIFDGTYEQYF
TGTGCCAGCAACCAAGATATTTTCGACGGAACCTACGAGCAGTACTTC
>TRBV6-1|-|TRBJ2-3|TRBD2
CATKAGPTYTQYF
TGCGCCACCAAAGCGGGGCCCACGTATACGCAGTATTTT
>TRBV11-2|-|TRBJ2-1|-
CASSLDRDGEQLF
TGTGCCAGCAGCTTAGATAGGGATGGTGAGCAGCTCTTC
>TRBV5-5|many|TRBJ2-3|TRBD2
CASSLGVAGVADTQYF
TGTGCCAGCAGCTTGGGCGTTGCGGGAGTGGCCGATACGCAGTATTTT
>TRBV6-1|-|TRBJ1-2|-
CAGSKNSYYGYTF
TGTGCCGGCAGCAAAAACAGTTACTATGGCTACACCTTC
>TRBV4-1|many|TRBJ2-4|TRBD2
CASSQEGRGGKNIQYF
TGCGCCAGCAGCCAAGAGGGGAGGGGAGGCAAAAACATTCAGTACTTC
>TRBV11-2|medium-sized|TRBJ2-2|-
CASSLVRYGELFF
TGTGCCAGCAGCTTAGTGCGTTACGGGGAGCTGTTTTTT
>TRBV11-2|-|TRBJ2-7|TRBD2
CASGPSGRAYEQYF
TGTGCCAGCGGCCCCAGCGGGAGAGCGTACGAACAGTACTTC
>TRBV6-4|-|TRBJ2-7|-
CASSDPPGGKKEYF
TGTGCCAGCAGTGACCCCCCCGGAGGGAAAAAGGAGTACTTC
>TRBV4-2|-|TRBJ2-5|TRBD2
CGSSRTWGREDQETQYF
TGTGGCAGCAGCCGGACGTGGGGGCGGGAGGACCAAGAGACCCAGTACTTC
>TRBV12-3/TRBV12-4|many|TRBJ2-7|-
CASSPGPGGSYEQYF
TGTGCCAGCAGTCCCGGGCCAGGGGGGTCCTACGAGCAGTACTTC
>TRBV18|-|TRBJ2-7|TRBD1
CANSPGQRTYEQYF
TGTGCCAACTCACCGGGACAGCGTACCTACGAGCAGTACTTC
>TRBV7-9|-|TRBJ1-5|-
CASSRGPDGTGNQSQHF
TGTGCCAGCAGCCGAGGACCAGACGGCACCGGCAATCAGTCCCAGCATTTT
>TRBV4-2|-|TRBJ1-5|TRBD1
CASSLDRDSNHPQHF
TGTGCCAGCAGCCTTGACAGGGATAGCAATCACCCACAGCATTTT
>TRBV11-1|-|TRBJ2-7|-
CAYSPRRAGLREQYF
TGTGCCTACAGCCCTCGGAGAGCAGGACTACGCGAGCAGTACTTC
>TRBV4-1|many|TRBJ2-7|TRBD2
CASSQDAGGSEQYF
TGCGCCAGCAGCCAAGACGCCGGGGGGAGCGAGCAGTACTTC
>TRBV29-1|many|TRBJ2-4|-
CSVVLPRLAKNIQYF
TGCAGCGTTGTCCTTCCTAGACTAGCCAAAAACATTCAGTACTTC
>TRBV21-1|few|TRBJ2-1|-
CASSKPLGPYNEQFF
TGTGCCAGCAGCAAACCCCTAGGGCCTTACAATGAGCAGTTCTTC
>TRBV11-2|-|TRBJ2-3|-
CAWLGRLGDTQYF
TGTGCCTGGTTGGGCAGATTGGGGGATACGCAATATTTT
>TRBV4-2|once|TRBJ2-1|TRBD2
CASSHDRASGMREQFF
TGTGCCAGCAGCCATGATAGGGCTAGCGGGATGCGTGAGCAGTTCTTC
>TRBV11-1|-|TRBJ2-4|-
CASSSQGGKNIQNF
TGCGCCAGCAGCTCACAGGGTGGCAAAAACATTCAGAACTTC
>TRBV11-2|-|TRBJ2-1|-
CTSSFDRLVDEHFF
TGTACCAGCAGCTTTGACCGACTAGTGGATGAGCACTTCTTC
>TRBV11-3|-|TRBJ2-3|-
CASRRDRSNQPQYF
TGTGCCAGCAGGAGAGACAGGAGCAATCAGCCCCAGTATTTT
>TRBV12-5|-|TRBJ2-1|TRBD2
CASGPVLAGGFDEQFF
TGCGCTAGTGGTCCCGTACTAGCGGGAGGTTTCGATGAGCAGTTCTTC
>TRBV6-9|-|TRBJ1-4|TRBD1
CASRGQRFEKLFF
TGTGCCAGCAGGGGACAGCGATTTGAAAAACTGTTTTTT
>TRBV18|-|TRBJ2-7|-
CASSLPGRVYEQYF
TGTGCCAGCTCACTACCGGGCAGGGTCTACGAGCAGTACTTC
>TRBV13|-|TRBJ1-1|-
CASSLMQGLNTEAFF
TGTGCCAGCAGCTTGATGCAAGGACTGAACACTGAAGCTTTCTTT
>TRBV6-5|few|TRBJ1-5|-
CASSYRGNNQPQHF
TGTGCCAGCAGTTATCGGGGTAACAATCAGCCCCAGCATTTT
>TRBV5-1|-|TRBJ2-1|-
CASNPTRGPTLGEQFF
TGCGCCAGCAACCCGACCCGGGGACCGACTCTTGGTGAGCAGTTCTTC
>TRBV5-8|few|TRBJ2-3|-
CASFWWADTQYF
TGTGCCAGCTTCTGGTGGGCAGATACGCAGTATTTT
>TRBV5-1|few|TRBJ1-5|-
CASSLDGRGRGQPQHF
TGCGCCAGCAGCTTGGACGGTCGGGGTCGAGGTCAGCCCCAGCATTTT
>TRBV5-6|once|TRBJ2-7|-
CASSLGGMSKQYF
TGTGCCAGCAGCTTGGGTGGCATGTCCAAGCAGTACTTC
>TRBV11-2|-|TRBJ2-7|-
CASRSMSSGPYVHYF
TGTGCCAGCAGATCCATGAGCAGTGGCCCCTACGTGCACTACTTC
>TRBV29-1|-|TRBJ2-6|-
CSVGTYGANFLTF
TGCAGCGTTGGTACTTACGGGGCCAACTTCCTGACCTTC
>TRBV11-2|medium-sized|TRBJ2-3|TRBD2
CASSFGRLDTQYF
TGTGCCAGCAGCTTCGGGAGGCTAGATACGCAGTATTTT